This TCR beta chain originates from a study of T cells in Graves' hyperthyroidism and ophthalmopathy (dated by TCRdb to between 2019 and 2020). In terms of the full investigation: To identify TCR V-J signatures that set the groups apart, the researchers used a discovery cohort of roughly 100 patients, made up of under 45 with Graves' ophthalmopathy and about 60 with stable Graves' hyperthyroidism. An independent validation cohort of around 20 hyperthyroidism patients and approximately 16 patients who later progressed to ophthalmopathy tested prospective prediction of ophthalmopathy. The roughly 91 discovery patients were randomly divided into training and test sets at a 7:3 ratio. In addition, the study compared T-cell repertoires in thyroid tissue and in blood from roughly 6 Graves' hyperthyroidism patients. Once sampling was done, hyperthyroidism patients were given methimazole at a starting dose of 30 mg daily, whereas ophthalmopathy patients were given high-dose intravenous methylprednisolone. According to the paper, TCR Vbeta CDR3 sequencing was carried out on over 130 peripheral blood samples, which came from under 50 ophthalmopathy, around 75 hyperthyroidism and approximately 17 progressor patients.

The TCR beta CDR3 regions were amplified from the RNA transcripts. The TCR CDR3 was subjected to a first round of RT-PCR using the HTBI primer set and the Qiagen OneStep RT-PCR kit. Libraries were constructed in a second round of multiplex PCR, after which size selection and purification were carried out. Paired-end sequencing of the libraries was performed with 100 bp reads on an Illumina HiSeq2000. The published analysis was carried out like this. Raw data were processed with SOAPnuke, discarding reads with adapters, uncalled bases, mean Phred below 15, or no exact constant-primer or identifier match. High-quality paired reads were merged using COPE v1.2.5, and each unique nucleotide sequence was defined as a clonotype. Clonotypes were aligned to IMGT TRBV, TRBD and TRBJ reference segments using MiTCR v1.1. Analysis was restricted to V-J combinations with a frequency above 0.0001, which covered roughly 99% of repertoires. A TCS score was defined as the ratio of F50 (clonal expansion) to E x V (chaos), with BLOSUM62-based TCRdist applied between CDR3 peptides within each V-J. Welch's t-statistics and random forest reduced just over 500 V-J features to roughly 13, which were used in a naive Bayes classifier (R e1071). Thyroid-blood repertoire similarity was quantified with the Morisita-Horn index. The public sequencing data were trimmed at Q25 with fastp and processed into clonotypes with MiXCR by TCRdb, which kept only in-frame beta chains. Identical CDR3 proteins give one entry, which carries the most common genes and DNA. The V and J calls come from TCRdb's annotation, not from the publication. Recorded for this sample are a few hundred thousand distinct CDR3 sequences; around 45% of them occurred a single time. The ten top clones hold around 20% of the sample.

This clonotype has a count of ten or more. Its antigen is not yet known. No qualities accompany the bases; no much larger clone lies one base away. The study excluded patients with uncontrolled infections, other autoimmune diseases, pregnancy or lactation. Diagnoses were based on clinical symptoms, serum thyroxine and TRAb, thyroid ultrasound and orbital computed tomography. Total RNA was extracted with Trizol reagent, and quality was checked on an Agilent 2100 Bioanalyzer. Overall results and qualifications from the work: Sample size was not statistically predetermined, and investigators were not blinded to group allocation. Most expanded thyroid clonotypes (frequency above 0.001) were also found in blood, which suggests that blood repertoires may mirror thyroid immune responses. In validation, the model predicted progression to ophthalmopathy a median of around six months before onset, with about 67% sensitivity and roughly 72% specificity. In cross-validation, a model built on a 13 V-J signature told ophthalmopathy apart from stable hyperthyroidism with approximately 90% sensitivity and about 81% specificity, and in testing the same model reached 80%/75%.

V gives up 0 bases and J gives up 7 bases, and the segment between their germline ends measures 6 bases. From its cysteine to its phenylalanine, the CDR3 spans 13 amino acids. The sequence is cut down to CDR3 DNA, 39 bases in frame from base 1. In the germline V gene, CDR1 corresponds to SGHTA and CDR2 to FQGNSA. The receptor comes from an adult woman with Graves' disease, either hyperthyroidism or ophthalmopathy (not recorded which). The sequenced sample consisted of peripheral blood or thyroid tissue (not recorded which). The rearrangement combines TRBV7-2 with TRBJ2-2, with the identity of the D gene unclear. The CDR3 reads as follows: CASSLALDGELFF. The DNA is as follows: TGTGCCAGCAGCTTAGCCCTAGACGGGGAGCTGTTTTTT.